Shown below are 20 T cell receptor beta chains from a single sample sequenced in a study of shared clonotypes between healthy human individuals. Repertoires were generated with immunoSEQ multiplex PCR, while TCRdb's copy carries only in-frame clones and drops some. The sample shows 2 million or so clones, 85% to 95% of them seen only once. Sequencing used naive CD4+ T cells sorted from blood. As for subset: CD45RA+ positively selected. The origin of the receptors is a man between 18 and 35 years old in good health.

This chain joins TRBV11-2 and TRBJ2-7; 7 nucleotides align to TRBD2. The V gene end was trimmed by 1 base and the J gene end by 1 base; junction bases not matched to a gene: 1. Looked up from germline, CDR1 is SGHAT and CDR2 is FQNNGV. The CDR3 length is 14 residues. The CDR3 reads CASSLGLASYEQYF. The DNA for the CDR3 is TGTGCCAGCAGCTTAGGACTAGCATCCTACGAGCAGTACTTC.

This chain connects TRBV5-1 to TRBJ1-4; TRBD1 aligns across 11 bases. The CDR3 sequence is 15 residues long. The V segment lost 6 bases and the J segment 7 bases; nucleotides outside the gene matches: 8. Germline-derived CDR1 and CDR2 are SGHRS and YFSETQ. CDR3 coding DNA: TGCGCCAGCACTTCTGGACAGGGGGCGAGTGAAAAACTGTTTTTT. It encodes CASTSGQGASEKLFF.

J is TRBJ2-3 and V is TRBV28; 8 bases agree with TRBD1. V gave up 5 bases and J gave up 12 bases; unmatched junction bases: 19. The CDR3 extends over 16 amino acids. CDR1 MDHEN and CDR2 SYDVKM come from the germline V gene. CDR3 in amino acids: CASSRTTPTGALYQYF. Written as DNA, the CDR3 is TGTGCCAGCAGTCGAACTACACCGACAGGGGCCCTTTACCAGTATTTT.

V and J are TRBV12-2 and TRBJ1-1; the table's D call of TRBD1 was not tested on the DNA. TRBV12-2 has pseudogene status. This CDR3 has 14 amino acids. The CDR3 DNA is TGTGCAAGTCGACCGACAGGGTTGAACACTGAAGCTTTCTTT. Its translation: CASRPTGLNTEAFF.

V and J are TRBV28 and TRBJ1-2; no clear D gene. The CDR3 loop spans 14 amino acids. V lost 3 bases, J lost 2 bases, and 10 bases lay in between. In germline, CDR1 is MDHEN, CDR2 SYDVKM. CDR3 amino acids: CASSLSGPNYGYTF. The DNA for the CDR3 is TGTGCCAGCAGTTTGTCTGGGCCAAACTATGGCTACACCTTC.

The chain combines TRBV7-2 with TRBJ2-6; D call uncertain. The CDR3 spans 16 residues. Germline-derived CDR1 and CDR2 are SGHTA and FQGNSA. The V end was cut by 1 base, the J end by 4 bases, with 11 bases between. CDR3 DNA sequence: TGTGCCAGCAGCTTAGTCCCATCCGCGGGGGCCAACGTCCTGACTTTC. This sequence encodes CASSLVPSAGANVLTF. Complete variable domain (other parts from reference TRBV7-2 and TRBJ2-6): GAGVSQSPSNKVTEKGKDVELRCDPISGHTALYWYRQSLGQGLEFLIYFQGNSAPDKSGLPSDRFSAERTGGSVSTLTIQRTQQEDSAVYLCASSLVPSAGANVLTFGAGSRLTVL.

The chain recombines TRBV7-8 with TRBJ2-7; D is uncertain. Per the germline V gene, CDR1 is SGHVS and CDR2 is FQNEAQ. The CDR3 is 16 residues long. The V end lost 4 bases, the J end lost 3 bases, and 19 bases lay between the germline ends. CDR3 protein: CASSSAPRQEYYEQYF. The CDR3 DNA follows: TGTGCCAGCAGCTCGGCACCTAGGCAGGAGTACTACGAGCAGTACTTC.

V is TRBV5-1 and J is TRBJ2-1; 9 nucleotides agree with TRBD1. Trimming cost V 4 bases and J 3 bases; bases outside gene matches: 8. The CDR3 totals 16 residues. Looked up from germline, CDR1 is SGHRS and CDR2 is YFSETQ. The CDR3 region is CASSTGQGSFYNEQFF. The CDR3 bases are TGCGCCAGCAGCACCGGACAGGGGTCCTTCTACAATGAGCAGTTCTTC.

The rearrangement links TRBV4-3 to TRBJ2-7, with 8 bases matching TRBD2. Germline V CDR1 and CDR2: LGHNA, YSLEER. The junction had 11 bases not matched to a gene; V was cut back by 0 bases and J by 7 bases. The CDR3 is 16 residues long. The CDR3 nucleotides read TGCGCCAGCAGCCAAGATACCCTTATAGCGGGACGAGAGCAGTACTTC. Translated, it gives CASSQDTLIAGREQYF.

The chain couples TRBV6-5 to TRBJ2-1; 10 positions match TRBD2. The V gene's germline CDR1 is MNHEY and CDR2 SVGAGI. The CDR3 sequence is 11 residues long. J gave up 15 bases and V 5 bases, and 4 bases lay outside the gene matches. The CDR3 reads CASSHSGGLFF. The CDR3 coding sequence is TGTGCCAGCAGTCATAGCGGGGGGTTGTTCTTC.

In this sample, this clone turned up once. V is TRBV7-9 and J is TRBJ1-1; 8 nucleotides agree with TRBD1. V shed 3 bases and J 3 bases; nucleotides not matched to a gene: 3. The CDR3 totals 14 residues. From germline, CDR1 is SEHNR and CDR2 FQNEAQ (reference sequence). The CDR3 reads CASSLTGVDTEAFF. The DNA of the CDR3 is TGTGCCAGCAGCTTGACAGGGGTCGACACTGAAGCTTTCTTT.

The chain combines TRBV7-2 with TRBJ2-1; 7 bases line up with TRBD2. Germline V CDR1 and CDR2: SGHTA, FQGNSA. The CDR3 contains 16 residues. V was clipped by 1 base and J by 3 bases; unmatched bases: 6. CDR3: CASSLVAAGVYNEQFF. CDR3 sequence (DNA): TGTGCCAGCAGCTTAGTCGCGGCGGGGGTCTACAATGAGCAGTTCTTC.

The genes are TRBV27 and TRBJ1-6; D gene unclear. The V end was cut by 5 bases, the J end by 9 bases, with 8 bases between. The length of the CDR3 is 12 residues. Germline V gene data show CDR1 as MNHEY and CDR2 as SMNVEV (reference sequence). The CDR3 coding sequence is TGTGCCAGCAGTCCGGGGAGTTCACCCCTCCACTTT. This gives the protein CASSPGSSPLHF.

The CDR3 spells CASSETPGVNTGELFF. The CDR3 DNA is TGTGCCAGCAGTGAAACCCCCGGGGTTAACACCGGGGAGCTGTTTTTT. This chain uses TRBV2 with TRBJ2-2; tentative D call: TRBD2 (5 bases). The germline V gene encodes CDR1 SNHLY and CDR2 FYNNEI. This CDR3 spans 16 amino acids. V lost 2 bases and J lost 2, with 12 bases in between.

This chain connects TRBV25-1 to TRBJ1-4; 8 nucleotides match TRBD1. The V gene end was trimmed by 4 bases and the J gene end by 4 bases; junction bases not matched to a gene: 8. Per germline, CDR1 MGHDK and CDR2 SYGVNS. This CDR3 spans 16 amino acids. DNA of the CDR3: TGTGCCAGCAGTGGGGGATCAGGGGGCCATAATGAAAAACTGTTTTTT. Translation gives CASSGGSGGHNEKLFF.

This chain uses TRBV6-5 with TRBJ1-2; the match to TRBD1 covers 8 bases. The length of the CDR3 is 13 residues. The ends lost 6 bases at V and 7 bases at J; junction bases unmatched: 7. Per the germline V gene, CDR1 is MNHEY and CDR2 is SVGAGI. The CDR3 DNA reads TGTGCCAGCAGCCGACAGGGGCAAAGTGGCTACACCTTC. As protein: CASSRQGQSGYTF.

The chain recombines TRBV6-1 with TRBJ2-5, with 7 positions matching TRBD1. After removal of 3 bases from V and 4 bases from J, the junction contained 5 bases not matched to a gene. Germline V gene sequence: CDR1 MNHNS, CDR2 SASEGT. The CDR3 has 14 residues. CDR3: CASSDYRGTETQYF. The CDR3 DNA reads as TGTGCCAGCAGTGACTACAGGGGAACAGAGACCCAGTACTTC.

Comments on this clone: This same CDR3 is encoded by further DNA sequences in the sample. This sequence joins TRBV7-9 and TRBJ2-3; D may be TRBD2 (6 bases). V lost 9 bases, J lost 3 bases, and 16 bases lay in between. Germline V gene data show CDR1 as SEHNR and CDR2 as FQNEAQ (reference sequence). The CDR3 loop spans 14 amino acids. DNA for the CDR3: TGTGCCAGTTCGTTTGGGGGGAGTACAGATACGCAGTATTTT. This encodes CASSFGGSTDTQYF. The whole variable domain, remainder taken from reference TRBV7-9 and TRBJ2-3, is DTGVSQNPRHKITKRGQNVTFRCDPISEHNRLYWYRQTLGQGPEFLTYFQNEAQLEKSRLLSDRFSAERPKGSFSTLEIQRTEQGDSAMYLCASSFGGSTDTQYFGPGTRLTVL.

The chain employs TRBV7-2 and TRBJ2-2, with D possibly matching TRBD1 (6 bases). The CDR3 is made up of 15 amino acids. The germline CDR1 and CDR2 sequences are SGHTA and FQGNSA. Trimming took off 2 bases at V and 8 bases at J, with 15 bases between the two ends. DNA for the CDR3: TGTGCCAGCAGCTTATTTCAGGGGTTAATGGGGGAGCTGTTTTTT. Protein sequence: CASSLFQGLMGELFF.

The CDR3 nucleotides read TGTGCCAGCAGCTTCTCCTGGAGAGATCAGCCCCAGCATTTT. Encoded protein: CASSFSWRDQPQHF. The rearrangement joins TRBV5-5 to TRBJ1-5; D gene ambiguous. Deletions cut 2 bases from V and 5 bases from J, with 11 bases between. Germline V gene lookup returns CDR1 SGHKS and CDR2 YYEKEE (reference sequence). The CDR3 consists of 14 residues.